The present T cell receptor (beta chain) was sequenced within a study of T cell changes during pregnancy in multiple sclerosis. Clones were read by immunoSEQ multiplex PCR, and TCRdb kept only the in-frame ones, dropping some. This table has roughly 100,000 clones, approximately 89% appearing once. Deletions cut 4 bases from V and 4 bases from J, with 21 bases between. The CDR3 is 16 amino acids. Germline V gene data show CDR1 as SGHNT and CDR2 as YYREEE (reference sequence). This TCR came from a female donor with multiple sclerosis, enrolled in a pregnancy study. The gene calls are TRBV5-4 and TRBJ2-7, with D maybe TRBD1 (5 bases). Sequencing used peripheral blood, obtained after pregnancy. The CDR3, as DNA: TGTGCCAGCAGCAGCCTGGGGCAGAGGAATTCTTACGAGCAGTACTTC. Translated: CASSSLGQRNSYEQYF.